These 9 T cell receptor beta chains were all obtained from the same sample, sequenced in a study of shared clonotypes between healthy human individuals. Data came from immunoSEQ multiplex PCR; TCRdb stores just in-frame clones and leaves some out. The sample lists over a million clones, roughly 96% occurring once. The specimen sequenced was naive CD4+ T cells sorted from blood. Subset denoted: CD45RA+ positively selected. Receptors originate from a man younger than 45 in good health.

The J gene is TRBJ2-2, the V gene TRBV18; 7 nucleotides agree with TRBD2. This CDR3 spans 16 amino acids. Germline trimming cut 3 bases from V and 5 bases from J; bases unmatched to any gene: 9. Germline assignment: CDR1 KGHSH and CDR2 LQKENI. The CDR3 region is CASSPPSGPMTGELFF. DNA of the CDR3: TGTGCCAGCTCACCTCCTAGCGGACCCATGACCGGGGAGCTGTTTTTT.

This clone showed up just once. The same CDR3 also results from other DNA sequences found in this sample. This chain joins TRBV7-2 and TRBJ2-5; D gene unclear. The V end was cut by 2 bases, the J end by 5 bases, with 9 bases between. This CDR3 has 13 amino acids. Per germline, CDR1 SGHTA and CDR2 FQGNSA. CDR3 sequence (DNA): TGTGCCAGCAGCTTAAGGTCTGGGGAGACCCAGTACTTC. Translation: CASSLRSGETQYF.

V gene TRBV5-1 combines with J gene TRBJ2-7; TRBD1 agrees at 8 bases. In germline, CDR1 is SGHRS, CDR2 YFSETQ. The CDR3 has 15 amino acids. Unmatched junction bases numbered 10, after V lost 4 bases and J lost 4 bases. The CDR3 sequence is CASSPRTGNWYEQYF. The CDR3 coding sequence is TGCGCCAGCAGCCCAAGGACAGGGAATTGGTACGAGCAGTACTTC.

The genes are TRBV30 and TRBJ2-1; 8 bases map to TRBD1. From germline, CDR1 is GTSNPN and CDR2 SVGIG (reference sequence). V gave up 8 bases and J gave up 5 bases; unmatched junction bases: 8. The CDR3 covers 13 residues. CDR3 residues: CARNRGENNEQFF. CDR3 nucleotides: TGTGCCCGGAACAGGGGGGAAAACAATGAGCAGTTCTTC.

This clone was recorded only once. The chain carries TRBV6-6 and TRBJ2-5; 7 positions agree with TRBD1. J was trimmed by 5 bases and V by 2 bases; bases with no gene match: 5. Germline V CDR1 and CDR2: MNHNY, SVGAGI (reference sequence). The CDR3 consists of 14 residues. Here the CDR3 DNA reads TGTGCCAGCAGTTACAGGGGGCTGGGGGAGACCCAGTACTTC. Residues: CASSYRGLGETQYF.

For the CDR3, the DNA is TGCGCCAGCACAACAGGGGTGGAAGGCGAGCAGTACTTC. It codes for CASTTGVEGEQYF. This chain connects TRBV5-1 to TRBJ2-7, with TRBD1 matching 7 bases. The CDR3 spans 13 residues. Per the germline V gene, CDR1 is SGHRS and CDR2 is YFSETQ. Trimming at V came to 6 bases and at J to 6 bases, leaving 9 bases not matched to a gene.

This chain joins TRBV7-2 and TRBJ2-7, with 9 positions matching TRBD2. Germline V lookup: CDR1 SGHTA, CDR2 FQGNSA. J lost 0 bases, V lost 2 bases, and 5 bases had no gene match. The CDR3 runs to 16 residues. The CDR3 DNA is TGTGCCAGCAGCTTAAGGCTAGCGGGGAGCTCCTACGAGCAGTACTTC. Translated, it gives CASSLRLAGSSYEQYF.

V usage is TRBV28 and J usage is TRBJ1-2; TRBD1 aligns across 7 bases. The CDR3 is made up of 17 amino acids. The germline V gene has CDR1 MDHEN and CDR2 SYDVKM. The ends lost 7 bases at V and 5 bases at J; junction bases unmatched: 19. Here the CDR3 DNA reads TGTGCCAGCACCCAAGCAGGGGGACTCCTCATTCGGTATGGCTACACCTTC. Translation gives CASTQAGGLLIRYGYTF.

In regard to this clone: This specimen includes other DNA sequences encoding the same CDR3. V gene TRBV7-8 combines with J gene TRBJ2-6; 7 nucleotides agree with TRBD2. This CDR3 has 15 residues. CDR1 is SGHVS and CDR2 is FQNEAQ in the germline V gene. V was clipped by 2 bases and J by 2 bases; unmatched bases: 0. The CDR3 reads CASSLSGAGANVLTF. The CDR3 DNA reads as TGTGCCAGCAGCTTAAGCGGGGCTGGGGCCAACGTCCTGACTTTC.